In this sample, the clone carrying this T cell receptor beta chain turned up once. Its antigen is not known. Sequencing was performed with immunoSEQ multiplex PCR; in TCRdb, only in-frame clones are kept and a portion is missing. The sample carries over a million clones, 78% recorded once. The data are from a study of shared clonotypes between healthy human individuals. Study conclusions and caveats: Researchers found naive subsets generally carried larger estimated richness than memory subsets. With a handful of donors compared, 4% to 5.5% of naive CD4 clonotypes were shared. A reduction in generation probabilities was seen for non-shared clonotypes relative to those shared by all four donors.

Donors comprised healthy HIV-negative adults lacking recent acute infections or vaccinations. This sequence originates from a young man in good health. Some clones in this sample may be carry-over from other donors' samples. Sequenced: memory CD4+ T cells from PBMCs. The subset was: CD45RA-negative fraction.

The CDR3 DNA sequence: TGTGCCAGCAGCTTAACGTGGGGCACCGGGGAGCTGTTTTTT. This gives the protein CASSLTWGTGELFF. The chain has TRBV7-3 and TRBJ2-2; D not resolved. The CDR3 is 14 residues long. Between the trimmed V and J ends, which lost 0 bases and 4 bases, there was a span of 6 bases. From germline, CDR1 is SGHTA and CDR2 FQGTGA.